This record looks at one T cell receptor beta chain sequence and its context. The antigen it binds to is not known. Since a much larger clone is just one base distant, this may be a read error. These data belong to a study of blood T cells in healthy people across ages (dated by TCRdb to the mid-2010s). The study in broad terms: In model experiments, roughly one uniquely barcoded TCR beta cDNA molecule per two T cells was captured by template switching. The study measured age-related changes in TCR beta repertoire diversity using deep sequencing normalized with unique cDNA molecular identifiers. Four age groups were formed from the donors: young (average approximately 15 years), middle-aged (roughly 38), aged (approximately 60) and long-lived (around 80). The study analyzed two additional independent replicas of 1 million unique cDNA reads from the same blood draw for two donors, one aged 18 to 30 and one aged 80 or older.

The method behind the library was 5' RACE. Sequenced using an Illumina HiSeq 2500. A second PCR of roughly 7 to 11 cycles was performed with a sample-barcoded 5' primer and a J-beta primer mix. Each TCR beta cDNA molecule received a unique molecular identifier from a template-switch 5' adaptor carrying 12 random nucleotides. Each sample yielded at least 2.5 million CDR3-containing paired-end reads. First-strand cDNA was synthesized from all RNA with the Mint cDNA synthesis kit, primed by a TRBC-specific oligonucleotide. All cDNA was treated with uracil-DNA glycosylase and then went through a first 18-cycle PCR with the universal primers M1SS and BC2_uni_R. In the paper's pipeline: Normalization of each sample was performed by random selection of 1 million high-quality reads, each carrying a distinct molecular identifier. Instead of being binned into consensus sequences, reads with shared molecular identifiers were discarded. MiTCR, set to a Q25 quality threshold and the strictest error-elimination algorithm, was used for CDR3 identification, clonotype clustering and error correction. A nonparametric unseen species model with Euler transformation was used to estimate a lower bound on total TCR beta diversity. TCRdb trimmed public reads at Q25 via fastp, called clones via MiXCR and kept in-frame beta chains. Rows are unified per CDR3 protein, each entry keeping the most common DNA and genes. The V and J calls follow TCRdb's processing rather than the paper's. In all, the sample holds more than 750,000 distinct CDR3 sequences, and around 29% of those were seen once. Approximately 10% of the sample comes from the top ten.

Broader findings and caveats from the paper: As age increased, observed TCR beta diversity per million T cells dropped in a roughly linear way, and a significant reduction was already evident by age 40. Total diversity estimates from one million sequenced T cells were considered lower bounds and underestimates. Conclusive comparison of naive and antigen-experienced compartments was prevented by the profiling of bulk unsorted PBMCs. Compared with the aged group, the long-lived group had more naive CD4+ T cells, fewer expanded clones and increased TCR diversity, a pattern suggesting age selection. The CMV infection status of donors was not known, potentially confounding age-related changes in expanded clonotypes. The percentage of naive T cells measured by flow cytometry correlated strongly with observed TCR beta diversity.

The donors were under 40 Caucasian individuals from Russia, aged roughly 6 to 95 years, who were systemically healthy. Each donor gave 8 to 10 milliliters of peripheral blood, drawn into EDTA-treated Vacutainer tubes. PBMCs were isolated by Ficoll-Paque density-gradient centrifugation, with at least 6 million obtained per sample. Total RNA, at least 6 micrograms per sample, was extracted from PBMCs with Trizol reagent. For every donor, an aliquot of PBMCs went through flow cytometry to measure the percentages of naive CD45RAhigh/CD27high T cells. The germline V gene (reference sequence) sets CDR1 to DFQATT and CDR2 to SNEGSKA. Trimming takes 5 bases off V and 5 bases off J; junction bases not matched to a gene: 10. There are 15 amino acids in the CDR3, from cysteine to phenylalanine inclusive. The DNA shown is the 45-base CDR3, in frame from base 1. The same data also went into a second study, on T cells of mothers and their children. The second paper further reports: Nine systemically healthy Caucasian individuals, comprising three mothers and their six children, were included as donors. cDNA synthesis used all of the extracted RNA, with roughly 1.5 ug of RNA in each 15 ul reaction. In the second PCR, sample barcodes and 2-4 random nucleotides were introduced via the M1S primer. More than 8 million TCR beta CDR3 reads were obtained from each mother, and about 3 million reads were obtained from each child. In both related and unrelated pairs, thymic selection shapes the output of TCR recombination in a similar way, with inherited differences having only a minor effect. Normalized repertoire overlap was always found to be slightly, but never significantly, higher in related mother-child pairs than in unrelated mother-child pairs. No persistent microchimeric T cell clones were detected, at a sensitivity of roughly 96 clones per million clonotypes. Deep NGS was used in the study to compare the TCR beta repertoires of mothers and children and to look for features that separate related mother-child pairs from unrelated individuals. Mothers averaged about 40 +/- 4 years of age and children averaged approximately 12 +/- 4 years. Libraries were sequenced on Illumina HiSeq 2000 with 100+100 nt paired-end reads after adapter ligation with NEBNext reagents. To prevent cross-contamination, the mother and child libraries were prepared a month apart and were sequenced in separate runs. For each donor, between about 450,000 and 2,300,000 distinct TCR beta clonotypes were identified. Naive TCR beta clonotypes were estimated from low-frequency clonotypes matched to each donor's FACS-determined naive share, without sorting.

The rearrangement combines TRBV20-1 with TRBJ2-1, with TRBD2 matching 9 junction bases. The sequence derives from a middle-aged woman in good health. Source material: blood. The sequence in DNA is TGCAGTGCTCAGATGAATAGCGGGGGACACAATGAGCAGTTCTTC. The resulting protein is CSAQMNSGGHNEQFF.